The next 19 T cell receptor beta chains were all read from a single sample in a study of cytomegalovirus exposure and HLA in healthy donors. Primers for the PCR totalled 60 Vbeta and 13 Jbeta. Assay: immunoSEQ multiplex PCR; the TCRdb copy retains only in-frame clones and omits some. In the table there are just over 150,000 clones, around 83% of which are singletons. Sequencing used PBMCs. The receptors originated from a man aged 45-60 years in good health and CMV-seropositive.

The chain recombines TRBV6-5 with TRBJ1-5; D unresolved. The CDR3 is made up of 15 amino acids. The germline V gene encodes CDR1 MNHEY and CDR2 SVGAGI. Between the trimmed V and J ends, which lost 6 bases and 2 bases, there was a span of 14 bases. CDR3 nucleotide sequence: TGTGCCAGCAGCCTAGGCGGCAAAGGCAATCAGCCCCAGCATTTT. This encodes CASSLGGKGNQPQHF.

This rearrangement joins TRBV19 to TRBJ1-5; 9 bases match TRBD1. The CDR3 extends over 14 amino acids. V gave up 5 bases and J gave up 5 bases; unmatched junction bases: 4. Per germline, CDR1 LNHDA and CDR2 SQIVND (reference sequence). DNA of the CDR3: TGTGCCAGTAGTTCGGACAGGGGATATCAGCCCCAGCATTTT. It yields the protein CASSSDRGYQPQHF. The complete variable domain, with remaining parts taken from reference TRBV19 and TRBJ1-5, reads DGGITQSPKYLFRKEGQNVTLSCEQNLNHDAMYWYRQDPGQGLRLIYYSQIVNDFQKGDIAEGYSVSREKKESFPLTVTSAQKNPTAFYLCASSSDRGYQPQHFGDGTRLSIL.

This clone has a handful of counts. V and J are TRBV2 and TRBJ1-2; the match to TRBD1 covers 10 bases. The CDR3 totals 14 residues. The junction had 9 bases not matched to a gene; V was cut back by 8 bases and J by 6 bases. Germline assignment: CDR1 SNHLY and CDR2 FYNNEI. CDR3 residues: CASARDRGQDGYTF. In DNA, the CDR3 is TGTGCCAGCGCCCGGGACAGGGGTCAGGATGGCTACACCTTC.

V gene TRBV6-6 combines with J gene TRBJ1-1, with a possible D match to TRBD1 (6 bases). Germline CDR1 and CDR2: MNHNY and SVGAGI (reference sequence). Trimming pared 5 bases from V and 0 bases from J, leaving 10 bases between. The CDR3 contains 14 residues. The CDR3 spells CASSRTDLNTEAFF. CDR3 sequence (DNA): TGTGCCAGCAGTCGGACAGATCTGAACACTGAAGCTTTCTTT.

The chain is built from TRBV6-6 and TRBJ1-6; 10 bases are shared with TRBD1. Germline V gene sequence: CDR1 MNHNY, CDR2 SVGAGI (reference sequence). The junction had 15 bases not matched to a gene; V was cut back by 6 bases and J by 16 bases. The length of the CDR3 is 15 residues. For the CDR3, the DNA is TGTGCCAGCAGCAACGGGGGACAGGGGCCTTTCTTTCTCCACTTT. Translated: CASSNGGQGPFFLHF.

V gene TRBV5-1 combines with J gene TRBJ1-3; TRBD1 agrees at 9 bases. Germline V gives CDR1 SGHRS, CDR2 YFSETQ. The CDR3 is 17 amino acids. J lost 2 bases, V lost 3 bases, and 9 bases had no gene match. The chain's CDR3 is CASSSVPQGATGNTIYF. CDR3 bases: TGCGCCAGCAGCTCGGTCCCACAGGGGGCGACTGGAAACACCATATATTTT.

As for this clone: The sample holds other DNA sequences that translate to the same CDR3. The chain is built from TRBV19 and TRBJ1-5; no firm D call. Germline CDR1 and CDR2: LNHDA and SQIVND (reference sequence). Trimming took 8 bases from V and 3 from J, leaving 8 bases between them. The CDR3 sequence is 12 residues long. The CDR3: CASRVDNQPQHF. The CDR3 DNA sequence: TGTGCCAGTCGGGTTGACAATCAGCCCCAGCATTTT.

V and J are TRBV6-1 and TRBJ2-4; D is perhaps TRBD2 (6 bases). Germline V gives CDR1 MNHNS, CDR2 SASEGT. There are 15 residues in the CDR3. Trimming took 3 bases from V and 0 from J, leaving 9 bases between them. The CDR3 reads CASSEAGLAKNIQYF. DNA for the CDR3: TGTGCCAGCAGTGAGGCGGGACTAGCCAAAAACATTCAGTACTTC.

This chain uses TRBV10-3 with TRBJ1-5; no firm D call. There are 10 residues in the CDR3. Germline V gives CDR1 ENHRY, CDR2 SYGVKD. Trimming removed 8 bases at V and 10 bases at J, with 9 bases between. CDR3 coding DNA: TGTGCCATCGGTACAGACCCCCAGCATTTT. Translation gives CAIGTDPQHF.

The chain uses TRBV4-2 and TRBJ1-2; D is possibly TRBD1 (5 bases). This CDR3 contains 17 residues. Germline CDR1 is LGHNA and CDR2 is YNFKEQ. V lost 0 bases and J 4 bases, leaving 18 bases between the germline ends. As DNA, the CDR3 is TGTGCCAGCAGCCAAGAAGGGGTGAGGAGCCGATCCTATGGCTACACCTTC. This gives the protein CASSQEGVRSRSYGYTF.

V gene TRBV19 combines with J gene TRBJ2-6; TRBD2 matches at 7 bases. Germline V gene lookup returns CDR1 LNHDA and CDR2 SQIVND (reference sequence). This CDR3 is built from 19 residues. Trimming took 1 base from V and 2 from J; bases not matched to a gene: 11. This chain's CDR3 is CASSIVGGGFSPGANVLTF. The CDR3, as DNA: TGTGCCAGTAGTATAGTTGGGGGAGGGTTCTCCCCTGGGGCCAACGTCCTGACTTTC.

The CDR3 coding sequence is TGCGCCAGCAGCTTGGCCAGGACAGCACTCTATGGCTACACCTTC. This translates into CASSLARTALYGYTF. V and J are TRBV5-1 and TRBJ1-2, with D perhaps matching TRBD1 (6 bases). This CDR3 comprises 15 residues. Germline lookup yields CDR1 SGHRS and CDR2 YFSETQ. The V end was cut by 0 bases, the J end by 4 bases, with 13 bases between.

V usage is TRBV5-6 and J usage is TRBJ1-2, with TRBD1 matching 8 bases. Germline loops: CDR1 SGHDT, CDR2 YYEEEE. This CDR3 spans 15 amino acids. V dropped 0 bases and J dropped 0; count of bases not matched to a gene: 1. The CDR3 bases are TGTGCCAGCAGCTTGGGGGACAGGTCTAACTATGGCTACACCTTC. Translation gives CASSLGDRSNYGYTF. Full variable domain (remainder filled in from reference TRBV5-6 and TRBJ1-2): DAGVTQSPTHLIKTRGQQVTLRCSPKSGHDTVSWYQQALGQGPQFIFQYYEEEERQRGNFPDRFSGHQFPNYSSELNVNALLLGDSALYLCASSLGDRSNYGYTFGSGTRLTVV.

The rearrangement links TRBV27 to TRBJ2-2; 7 nucleotides match TRBD2. Per the germline V gene, CDR1 is MNHEY and CDR2 is SMNVEV (reference sequence). The CDR3 length is 15 residues. J was trimmed by 1 base and V by 4 bases; bases with no gene match: 3. The CDR3 protein is CASSWGGVNTGELFF. The CDR3 bases are TGTGCCAGCAGTTGGGGGGGGGTGAACACCGGGGAGCTGTTTTTT.

V usage is TRBV6-1 and J usage is TRBJ1-1; D possibly corresponds to TRBD1 (6 bases). V lost 7 bases and J lost 0, with 9 bases in between. The CDR3 has 13 residues. Per germline, CDR1 MNHNS and CDR2 SASEGT. CDR3 protein: CASNQGLNTEAFF. Written as DNA, the CDR3 is TGTGCCAGCAACCAGGGGCTGAACACTGAAGCTTTCTTT.

The chain couples TRBV11-2 to TRBJ1-4; TRBD1 aligns across 10 bases. Germline values: CDR1 SGHAT, CDR2 FQNNGV. The CDR3 totals 14 residues. J was trimmed by 7 bases and V by 5 bases; bases with no gene match: 4. The CDR3 DNA sequence: TGTGCCAGCAGCCCCGGGACAGGGGCTGAAAAACTGTTTTTT. This codes for CASSPGTGAEKLFF.

The V call is TRBV2, the J call TRBJ1-4; 10 positions agree with TRBD1. J gave up 7 bases and V 0 bases, and 8 bases lay outside the gene matches. Germline V gene sequence: CDR1 SNHLY, CDR2 FYNNEI. This CDR3 contains 17 residues. The CDR3 nucleotides are TGTGCCAGCAGTGAAGCGCTTCGGGACAGGGGCGGTGAAAAACTGTTTTTT. The encoded protein is CASSEALRDRGGEKLFF.

This sequence joins TRBV5-4 and TRBJ2-7; 8 bases agree with TRBD1. Germline CDR1 SGHNT, CDR2 YYREEE (reference sequence). The CDR3 is 15 amino acids. V lost 3 bases, J lost 3 bases, and 8 bases stayed unmatched. The DNA of the CDR3 is TGTGCCAGCAGCTCCGACAGGGGTAAAGGCTACGAGCAGTACTTC. Its translation: CASSSDRGKGYEQYF. The whole variable domain, remainder taken from reference TRBV5-4 and TRBJ2-7, is ETGVTQSPTHLIKTRGQQVTLRCSSQSGHNTVSWYQQALGQGPQFIFQYYREEENGRGNFPPRFSGLQFPNYSSELNVNALELDDSALYLCASSSDRGKGYEQYFGPGTRLTVT.

CDR3 sequence: CASSYSTGDGYTF. As DNA, the CDR3 is TGTGCCAGCAGTTACTCGACGGGGGATGGCTACACCTTC. The chain joins TRBV6-6 to TRBJ1-2; TRBD1 is a possible D gene (5 bases). This CDR3 has 13 amino acids. Trimming cost V 0 bases and J 6 bases, with 8 bases left between them. CDR1 and CDR2 from the germline V gene are MNHNY and SVGAGI (reference sequence).